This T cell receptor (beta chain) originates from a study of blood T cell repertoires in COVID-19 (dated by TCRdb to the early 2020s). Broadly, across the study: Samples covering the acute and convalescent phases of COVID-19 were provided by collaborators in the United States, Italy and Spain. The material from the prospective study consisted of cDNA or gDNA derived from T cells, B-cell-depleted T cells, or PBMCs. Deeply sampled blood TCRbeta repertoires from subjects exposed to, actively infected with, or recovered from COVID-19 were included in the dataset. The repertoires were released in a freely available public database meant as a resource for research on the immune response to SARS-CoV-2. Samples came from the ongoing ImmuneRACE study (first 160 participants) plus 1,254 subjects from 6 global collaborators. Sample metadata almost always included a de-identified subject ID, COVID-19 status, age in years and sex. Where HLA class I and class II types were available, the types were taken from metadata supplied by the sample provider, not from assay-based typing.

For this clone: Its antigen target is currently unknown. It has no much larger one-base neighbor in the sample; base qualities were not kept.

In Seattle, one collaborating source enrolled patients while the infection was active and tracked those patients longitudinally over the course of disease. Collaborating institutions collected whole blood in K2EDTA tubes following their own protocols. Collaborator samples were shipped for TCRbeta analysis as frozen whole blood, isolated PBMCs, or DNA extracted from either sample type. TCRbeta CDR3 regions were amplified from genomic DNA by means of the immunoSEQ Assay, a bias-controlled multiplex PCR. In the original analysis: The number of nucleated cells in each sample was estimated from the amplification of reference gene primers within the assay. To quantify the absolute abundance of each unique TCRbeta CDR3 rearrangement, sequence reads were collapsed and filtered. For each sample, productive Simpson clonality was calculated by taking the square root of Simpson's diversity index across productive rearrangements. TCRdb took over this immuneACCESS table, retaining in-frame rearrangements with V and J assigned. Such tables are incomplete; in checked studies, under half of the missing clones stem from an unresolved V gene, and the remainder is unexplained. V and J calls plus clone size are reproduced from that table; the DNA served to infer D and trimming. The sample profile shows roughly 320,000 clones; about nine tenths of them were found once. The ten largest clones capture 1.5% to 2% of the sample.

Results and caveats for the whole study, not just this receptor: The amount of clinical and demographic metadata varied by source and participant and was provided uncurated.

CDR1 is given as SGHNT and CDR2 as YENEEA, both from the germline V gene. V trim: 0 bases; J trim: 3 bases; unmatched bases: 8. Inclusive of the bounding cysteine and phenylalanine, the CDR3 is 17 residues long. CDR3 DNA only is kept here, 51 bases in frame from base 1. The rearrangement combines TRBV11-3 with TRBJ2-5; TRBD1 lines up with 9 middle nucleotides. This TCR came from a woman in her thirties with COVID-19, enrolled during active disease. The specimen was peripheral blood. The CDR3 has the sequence CASSLDVRQGEKETQYF. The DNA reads TGTGCCAGCAGCTTAGATGTAAGACAGGGGGAAAAAGAGACCCAGTACTTC.